This T cell receptor beta chain was retrieved from a study of OX40 agonist ivuxolimab in advanced cancers. Notes on the research overall: The costimulatory receptor OX40 (CD134) was targeted by ivuxolimab, a fully human IgG2 agonistic monoclonal antibody. Intravenous ivuxolimab was administered to patients every 2 weeks at six dose levels: 0.01, 0.1, 0.3, 1.5, 3 and 10 mg/kg. Among the roughly 52 dose-escalation patients, 19 had hepatocellular carcinoma, 15 melanoma, 9 renal cell carcinoma and 9 head and neck cancer. A male proportion of roughly 85% and a mean age of around 60 years, ranging from 23 to 79, were recorded for the dose-escalation cohort. Prior anti-PD-1, anti-PD-L1 or anti-CTLA-4 therapy was permitted, and checkpoint inhibitors had been received by less than 45% of dose-escalation patients. Partial responses occurred in three dose-escalation patients: two with cutaneous melanoma and one with hepatocellular carcinoma. Peripheral TCRbeta sequencing was intended to test whether TCR sequence diversity was altered and clonal T-cell expansion was caused by ivuxolimab. The monotherapy dose-escalation portion (N of about 49 patients) of the phase I ivuxolimab trial is reported in the paper. General study outcomes and caveats: After ivuxolimab, CD8+ T cells had more expanded clones than CD4+ T cells on average. In partial responders in the 0.1-3.0 mg/kg groups, normalized peripheral clonal expansion was found to be among the lowest, especially among CD8+ T cells. Low levels of normalized T-cell clonal expansion were also seen in some patients who did not respond. Antigen specificity was not determined for the clonally expanded peripheral T cells. At doses from 0.1 to 3.0 mg/kg, clonal expansion was seen in both CD4+ and CD8+ blood T cells between baseline and week 6.

As regards this clone: The target of this receptor is not known. Nothing much larger sits one base from this clone, and base qualities are not available.

The trial excluded patients who had a history of autoimmune disease or who were on systemic immunosuppression. Peripheral blood for TCR sequencing was collected from all dose cohorts at baseline, on cycle 4 day 1, and on cycle 7 day 1. Samples were obtained from an open-label, multicenter, first-in-human phase I dose-escalation trial of ivuxolimab. Adults with locally advanced or metastatic melanoma, renal cell carcinoma, hepatocellular carcinoma or head and neck squamous cell carcinoma were enrolled in the trial. Before TCR sequencing, CD4+ T cells and CD8+ T cells from peripheral blood were sorted into separate populations. Genomic DNA was isolated from the sorted cells so that the TCRbeta CDR3 region could be sequenced. The immunoSEQ Assay was used for sequencing of TCRbeta CDR3 regions. In TCRdb, the immuneACCESS table is reduced to in-frame sequences with V and J assigned. These tables do not hold every clone; where another copy was compared, an unresolved V gene accounts for under half, and the others remain unexplained. This sample gives 70,000 to 90,000 clones in total; 70% to 90% of them show up just once. The ten largest account for around 1.8% of the sample.

The source was CD4+ or CD8+ T cells sorted from blood, collected in a trial of the OX40 agonist ivuxolimab. This receptor was obtained from an adult with an advanced solid tumor such as melanoma, head and neck, liver or kidney cancer.

The CDR3 protein: CASSIPGSGGYTF. In nucleotides, the sequence is TGTGCCAGTAGTATACCAGGGTCAGGTGGCTACACCTTC. The chain uses TRBV19 and TRBJ1-2; D gene: possibly TRBD1, on 5 matching bases. V is pared back by 2 bases and J by 7 bases, with 11 bases lying between the germline termini. From cysteine to phenylalanine, the CDR3 is 13 amino acids long. Only the CDR3 DNA stays, 39 bases, in frame from base 1. CDR1 and CDR2 are drawn from the germline V gene (reference sequence): LNHDA, SQIVND.